This TCR beta chain was sequenced for a study of blood T cell repertoires in COVID-19. Study-level background: Some COVID-19 samples were acute and others convalescent; all came from the United States, Italy and Spain.

Germline V gene sequence: CDR1 LGHDT, CDR2 YNNKEL (reference sequence). Unmatched junction bases numbered 7, after V lost 4 bases and J lost 2 bases. The CDR3 spans 16 residues. Using immunoSEQ multiplex PCR, the repertoire was profiled, and TCRdb retains in-frame clones only, with some absent. The sample carries about 61,000 clones, over 75% recorded once. This clonotype was obtained from an elderly man with active or convalescent COVID-19. The chain recombines TRBV3-1 (or the pseudogene TRBV3-2) with TRBJ1-2, with 10 nucleotides matching TRBD1. Specimen: peripheral blood. The CDR3 loop is CASSPQGQGGNYGYTF. The CDR3 nucleotides read TGTGCCAGCAGCCCACAAGGACAGGGGGGAAACTATGGCTACACCTTC.